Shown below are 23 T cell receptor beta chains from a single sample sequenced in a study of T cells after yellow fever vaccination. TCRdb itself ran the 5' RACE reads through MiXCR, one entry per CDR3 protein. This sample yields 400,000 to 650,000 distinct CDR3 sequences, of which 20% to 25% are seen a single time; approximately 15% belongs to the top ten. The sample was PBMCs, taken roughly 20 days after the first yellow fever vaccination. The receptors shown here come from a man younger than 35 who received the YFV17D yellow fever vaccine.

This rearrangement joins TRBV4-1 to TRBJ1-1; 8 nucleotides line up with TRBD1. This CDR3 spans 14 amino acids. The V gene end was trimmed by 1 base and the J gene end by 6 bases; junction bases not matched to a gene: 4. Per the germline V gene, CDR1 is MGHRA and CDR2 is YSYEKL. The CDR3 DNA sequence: TGCGCCAGCAGCCAAGGGACAGGGATGGCTGAAGCTTTCTTT. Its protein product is CASSQGTGMAEAFF.

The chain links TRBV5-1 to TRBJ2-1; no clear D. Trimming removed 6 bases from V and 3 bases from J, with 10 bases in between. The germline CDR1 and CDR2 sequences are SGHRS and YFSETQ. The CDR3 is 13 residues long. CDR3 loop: CASTPPNYNEQFF. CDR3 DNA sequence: TGCGCCAGCACCCCCCCCAACTACAATGAGCAGTTCTTC.

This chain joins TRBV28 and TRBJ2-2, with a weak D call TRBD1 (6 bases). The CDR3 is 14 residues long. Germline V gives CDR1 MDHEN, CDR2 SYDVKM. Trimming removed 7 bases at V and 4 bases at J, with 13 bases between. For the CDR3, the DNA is TGTGCCAGCATACGACAGGATGTCACCGGGGAGCTGTTTTTT. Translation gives CASIRQDVTGELFF.

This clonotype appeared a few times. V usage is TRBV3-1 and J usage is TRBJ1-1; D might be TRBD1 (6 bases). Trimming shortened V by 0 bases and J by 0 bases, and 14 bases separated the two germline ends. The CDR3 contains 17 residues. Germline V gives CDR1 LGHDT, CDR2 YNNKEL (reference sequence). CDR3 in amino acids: CASSQDRVWGLNTEAFF. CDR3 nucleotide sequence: TGTGCCAGCAGCCAAGATCGAGTTTGGGGGCTGAACACTGAAGCTTTCTTT.

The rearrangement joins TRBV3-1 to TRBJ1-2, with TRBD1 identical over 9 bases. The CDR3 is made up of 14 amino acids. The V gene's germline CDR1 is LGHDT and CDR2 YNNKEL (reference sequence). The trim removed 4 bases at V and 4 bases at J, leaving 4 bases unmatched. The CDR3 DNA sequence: TGTGCCAGCAGCCCAGAACAGGGGGCCTATGGCTACACCTTC. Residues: CASSPEQGAYGYTF.

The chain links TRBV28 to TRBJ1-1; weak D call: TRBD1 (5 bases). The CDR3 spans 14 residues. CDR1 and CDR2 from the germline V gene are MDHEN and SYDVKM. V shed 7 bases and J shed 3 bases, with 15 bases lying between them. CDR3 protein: CASNHDQGDTEAFF. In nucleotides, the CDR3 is TGTGCCAGCAACCACGATCAAGGGGACACTGAAGCTTTCTTT.

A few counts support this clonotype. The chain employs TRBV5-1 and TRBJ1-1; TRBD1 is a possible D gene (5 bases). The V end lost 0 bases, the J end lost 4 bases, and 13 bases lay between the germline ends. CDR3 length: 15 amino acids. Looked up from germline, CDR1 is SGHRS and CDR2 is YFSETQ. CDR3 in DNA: TGCGCCAGCAGCTTGGCCGGGGGTGTGGGCACTGAAGCTTTCTTT. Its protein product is CASSLAGGVGTEAFF.

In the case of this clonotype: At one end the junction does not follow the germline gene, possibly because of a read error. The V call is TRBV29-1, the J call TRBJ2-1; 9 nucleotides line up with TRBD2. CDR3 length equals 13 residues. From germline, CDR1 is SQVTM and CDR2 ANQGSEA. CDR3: CSNSGGPYNEEFF. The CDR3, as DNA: TGCAGCAACAGCGGGGGGCCCTACAATGAGGAGTTCTTC.

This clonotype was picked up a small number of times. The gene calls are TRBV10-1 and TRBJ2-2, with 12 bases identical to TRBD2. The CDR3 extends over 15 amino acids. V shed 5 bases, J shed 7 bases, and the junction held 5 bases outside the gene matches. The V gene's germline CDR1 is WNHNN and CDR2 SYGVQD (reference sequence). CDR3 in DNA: TGCGCCAGCAGTTCTAGCGGGGGGGCCGGCGGGGAGCTGTTTTTT. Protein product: CASSSSGGAGGELFF.

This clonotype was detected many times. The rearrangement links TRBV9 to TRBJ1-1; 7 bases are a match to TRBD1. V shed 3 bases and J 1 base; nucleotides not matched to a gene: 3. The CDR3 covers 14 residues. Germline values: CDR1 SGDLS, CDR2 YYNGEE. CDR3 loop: CASSGGTANTEAFF. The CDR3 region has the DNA TGTGCCAGCAGCGGCGGGACAGCGAACACTGAAGCTTTCTTT.

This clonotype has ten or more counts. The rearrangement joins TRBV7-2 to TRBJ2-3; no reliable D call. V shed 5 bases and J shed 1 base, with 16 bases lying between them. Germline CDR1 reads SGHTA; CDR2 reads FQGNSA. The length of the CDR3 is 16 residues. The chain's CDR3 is CASSPRTGFRTDTQYF. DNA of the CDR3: TGTGCCAGCAGCCCCCGGACGGGTTTTCGCACAGATACGCAGTATTTT.

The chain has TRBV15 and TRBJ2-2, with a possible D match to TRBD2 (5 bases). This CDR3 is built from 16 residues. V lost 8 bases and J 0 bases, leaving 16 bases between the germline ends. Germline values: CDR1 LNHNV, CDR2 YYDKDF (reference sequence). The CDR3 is CATYFRLGANTGELFF. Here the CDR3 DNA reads TGTGCCACCTATTTTAGGCTCGGGGCGAACACCGGGGAGCTGTTTTTT.

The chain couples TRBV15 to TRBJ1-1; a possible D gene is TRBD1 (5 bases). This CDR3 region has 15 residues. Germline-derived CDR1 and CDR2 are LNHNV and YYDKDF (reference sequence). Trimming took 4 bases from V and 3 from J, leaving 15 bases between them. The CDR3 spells CATSKRSEGHTEAFF. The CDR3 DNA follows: TGTGCCACCAGCAAAAGGAGTGAGGGGCACACTGAAGCTTTCTTT.

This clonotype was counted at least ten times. For the CDR3, the DNA is TGTGCCAGCAGCTTATTTGGGACTGAGGGTCAGCCCCAGCATTTT. As protein: CASSLFGTEGQPQHF. The rearrangement links TRBV7-2 to TRBJ1-5; D perhaps matches TRBD1 (5 bases). The V end was cut by 2 bases, the J end by 6 bases, with 14 bases between. There are 15 residues in the CDR3. Germline assignment: CDR1 SGHTA and CDR2 FQGNSA.

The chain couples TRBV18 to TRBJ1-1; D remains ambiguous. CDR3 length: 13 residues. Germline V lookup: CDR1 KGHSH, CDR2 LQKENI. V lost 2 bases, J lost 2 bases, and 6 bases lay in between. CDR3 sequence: CASSPVFNTEAFF. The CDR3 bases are TGTGCCAGCTCACCAGTCTTTAACACTGAAGCTTTCTTT. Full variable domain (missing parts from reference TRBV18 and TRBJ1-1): NAGVMQNPRHLVRRRGQEARLRCSPMKGHSHVYWYRQLPEEGLKFMVYLQKENIIDESGMPKERFSAEFPKEGPSILRIQQVVRGDSAAYFCASSPVFNTEAFFGQGTRLTVV.

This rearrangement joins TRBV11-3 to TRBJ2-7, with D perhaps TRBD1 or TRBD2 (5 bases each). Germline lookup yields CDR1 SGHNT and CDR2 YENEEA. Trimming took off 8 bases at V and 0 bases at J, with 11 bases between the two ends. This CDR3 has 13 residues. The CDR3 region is CASSGTPSYEQYF. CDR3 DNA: TGTGCCAGCTCAGGGACCCCCTCCTACGAGCAGTACTTC.

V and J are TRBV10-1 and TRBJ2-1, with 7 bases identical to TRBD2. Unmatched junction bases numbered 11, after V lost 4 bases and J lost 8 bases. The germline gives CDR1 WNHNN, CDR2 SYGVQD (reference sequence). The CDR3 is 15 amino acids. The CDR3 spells CASSAAGSFRDEQFF. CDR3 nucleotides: TGCGCCAGCAGTGCAGCGGGGAGTTTCAGGGATGAGCAGTTCTTC.

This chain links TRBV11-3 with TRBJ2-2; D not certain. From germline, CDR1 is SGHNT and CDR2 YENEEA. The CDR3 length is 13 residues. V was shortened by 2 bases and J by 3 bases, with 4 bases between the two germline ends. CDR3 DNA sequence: TGTGCCAGCAGCTTACCATACACCGGGGAGCTGTTTTTT. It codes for CASSLPYTGELFF.

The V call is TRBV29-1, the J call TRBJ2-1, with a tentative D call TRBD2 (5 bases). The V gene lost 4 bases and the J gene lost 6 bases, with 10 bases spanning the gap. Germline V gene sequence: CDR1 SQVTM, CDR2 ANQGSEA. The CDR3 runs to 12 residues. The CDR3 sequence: CSVVPGTNEQFF. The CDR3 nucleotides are TGCAGCGTTGTACCGGGAACCAATGAGCAGTTCTTC.

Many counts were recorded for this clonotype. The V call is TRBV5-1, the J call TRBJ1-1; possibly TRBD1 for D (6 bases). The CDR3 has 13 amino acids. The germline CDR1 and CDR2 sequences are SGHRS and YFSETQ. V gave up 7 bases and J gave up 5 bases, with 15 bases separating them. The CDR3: CASSRGEMTEAFF. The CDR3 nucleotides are TGCGCCAGCTCGAGGGGGGAGATGACTGAAGCTTTCTTT.

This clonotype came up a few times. This CDR3 reads CASGFSGDSYNEQFF. CDR3 DNA: TGTGCCAGCGGATTTAGCGGGGACTCCTACAATGAGCAGTTCTTC. The chain recombines TRBV2 with TRBJ2-1; 8 nucleotides line up with TRBD2. CDR1 SNHLY and CDR2 FYNNEI come from the germline V gene. Losses at the gene ends were 8 bases for V and 0 bases for J; bases not matched to a gene: 6. CDR3 length: 15 residues.

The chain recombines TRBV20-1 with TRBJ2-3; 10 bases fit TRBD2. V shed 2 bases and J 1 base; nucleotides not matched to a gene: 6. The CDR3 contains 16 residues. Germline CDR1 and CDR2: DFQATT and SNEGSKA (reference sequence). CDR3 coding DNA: TGCAGTGCTAGAAGGGCTAGCGGGGGCCGCACAGATACGCAGTATTTT. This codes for CSARRASGGRTDTQYF.

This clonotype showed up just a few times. The CDR3 sequence is CASSQGLQTYNSPLHF. The CDR3 DNA reads TGTGCCAGCAGCCAAGGGCTGCAAACTTATAATTCACCCCTCCACTTT. The chain carries TRBV4-2 and TRBJ1-6; no firm D call. This CDR3 has 16 residues. The V and J ends lost 1 base and 4 bases respectively, with 11 bases between them. CDR1 LGHNA and CDR2 YNFKEQ come from the germline V gene.